The sequence of this T cell receptor beta chain was determined in a study of blood T cell repertoires in COVID-19. Study as a whole: The analysed material was cDNA or gDNA that came from T cells, B-cell-depleted T cells, or PBMCs.

Authors' data handling: Amplifying reference gene primers gave estimates of nucleated cell counts. Profiled with immunoSEQ multiplex PCR; TCRdb holds only in-frame clones, not every one. That table supplies the V and J calls and clone size; D and trimming were determined from the DNA. The sample lists roughly 190,000 clones, roughly 76% occurring once. The V and J ends lost 5 bases and 8 bases respectively, with 13 bases between them. Germline values: CDR1 SEHNR, CDR2 FQNEAQ (reference sequence). This CDR3 has 13 residues. Seattle-derived patients entered the study during active infection and were followed longitudinally.

The rearrangement joins TRBV7-9 to TRBJ1-5; no clear D. Sequencing was performed on peripheral blood. The clonotype originates from a woman in her thirties or forties with COVID-19, enrolled during active disease. In DNA form, the CDR3 reads TGTGCCAGCAGCGACCGGACCGGGGAGCCCCAGCATTTT. Its translation: CASSDRTGEPQHF.